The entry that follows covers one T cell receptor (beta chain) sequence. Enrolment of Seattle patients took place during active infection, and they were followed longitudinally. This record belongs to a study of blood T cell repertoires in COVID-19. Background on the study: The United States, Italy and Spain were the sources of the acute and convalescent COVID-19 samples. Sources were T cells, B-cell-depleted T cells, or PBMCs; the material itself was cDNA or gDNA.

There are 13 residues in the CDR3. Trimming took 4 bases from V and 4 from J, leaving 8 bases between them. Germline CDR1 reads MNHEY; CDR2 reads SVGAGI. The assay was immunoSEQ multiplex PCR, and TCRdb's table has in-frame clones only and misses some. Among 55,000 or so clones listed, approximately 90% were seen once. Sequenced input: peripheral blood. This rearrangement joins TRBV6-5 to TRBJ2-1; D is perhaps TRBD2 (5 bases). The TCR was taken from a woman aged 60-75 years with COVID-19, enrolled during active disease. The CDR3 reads CASSSSGYNEQFF. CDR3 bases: TGTGCCAGCAGTTCCAGCGGTTACAATGAGCAGTTCTTC.